The next 10 T cell receptor beta chains were all read from a single sample in a study of T cell responses to AZD1222 COVID-19 vaccine. The protocol was immunoSEQ multiplex PCR, while the TCRdb copy is restricted to in-frame clones and leaves out a portion. Of approximately 46,000 clones listed, more than 60% are singletons. This specimen was peripheral blood, taken on day 0 of AZD1222 vaccination. These receptors originate from an adult in good health.

V and J are TRBV18 and TRBJ2-7; 7 positions agree with TRBD1. After removal of 3 bases from V and 3 bases from J, the junction contained 11 bases not matched to a gene. CDR3 length: 16 amino acids. Per the germline V gene, CDR1 is KGHSH and CDR2 is LQKENI. CDR3 nucleotide sequence: TGTGCCAGCTCACCCTATCCGGGACAGCAAAGCTACGAGCAGTACTTC. Translating gives CASSPYPGQQSYEQYF.

The chain joins TRBV6-6 to TRBJ2-3; D is unresolved. V lost 2 bases, J lost 4 bases, and 4 bases lay in between. In germline, CDR1 is MNHNY, CDR2 SVGAGI (reference sequence). The length of the CDR3 is 12 residues. CDR3 protein: CASSYGPDTQYF. DNA for the CDR3: TGTGCCAGCAGTTACGGTCCAGATACGCAGTATTTT.

The V and J genes are TRBV3-1 (or the pseudogene TRBV3-2) and TRBJ2-1; TRBD2 matches 7 bases. Trimming cost V 3 bases and J 5 bases; bases outside gene matches: 10. Per the germline V gene, CDR1 is LGHDT and CDR2 is YNNKEL (reference sequence). The length of the CDR3 is 16 residues. This CDR3 reads CASSQNPGTKHNEQFF. In nucleotides, the CDR3 is TGTGCCAGCAGCCAGAACCCCGGGACTAAACACAATGAGCAGTTCTTC.

V usage is TRBV10-2 and J usage is TRBJ1-1; D remains unclear. The ends were cut back, 1 base at V and 2 bases at J, with 5 bases in the middle. Germline lookup yields CDR1 WSHSY and CDR2 SAAADI. This CDR3 spans 13 amino acids. The CDR3 DNA sequence: TGCGCCAGCAGTGAGTTTCTTAACACTGAAGCTTTCTTT. This translates into CASSEFLNTEAFF.

The chain combines TRBV5-1 with TRBJ1-6; no firm D call. Per germline, CDR1 SGHRS and CDR2 YFSETQ. V shed 5 bases and J shed 10 bases, with 10 bases lying between them. This CDR3 contains 12 residues. The CDR3 is CASSNDVSPLHF. The DNA of the CDR3 is TGCGCCAGCAGTAACGATGTATCACCCCTCCACTTT.

This chain links TRBV4-2 with TRBJ1-2; TRBD1 matches at 8 bases. With V trimmed by 1 base and J by 3 bases, 10 bases remained unmatched. CDR3 length: 17 residues. Germline V gene sequence: CDR1 LGHNA, CDR2 YNFKEQ. This CDR3 is CASSQGGGAGGDYGYTF. The CDR3 DNA reads as TGTGCCAGCAGCCAAGGAGGGGGGGCAGGGGGCGACTATGGCTACACCTTC.

The V call is TRBV5-1, the J call TRBJ2-5, with D tentatively TRBD1 (6 bases). The CDR3 contains 15 residues. Germline assignment: CDR1 SGHRS and CDR2 YFSETQ. V was clipped by 3 bases and J by 1 base, with 13 bases between them. CDR3 nucleotides: TGCGCCAGCAGCTACTATAGGGGGTCCCAAGAGACCCAGTACTTC. It codes for CASSYYRGSQETQYF.

This chain uses TRBV4-1 with TRBJ2-4, with D perhaps matching TRBD1 (5 bases). CDR1 is MGHRA, CDR2 YSYEKL, per germline. CDR3 length: 14 residues. V lost 0 bases and J 3 bases, leaving 6 bases between the germline ends. CDR3: CASSQEGDKNIQYF. The DNA of the CDR3 is TGCGCCAGCAGCCAAGAAGGGGACAAAAACATTCAGTACTTC.

V and J are TRBV9 and TRBJ1-3; D gene uncertain. The CDR3 consists of 15 residues. V gave up 1 base and J gave up 0 bases, with 8 bases separating them. Germline-derived CDR1 and CDR2 are SGDLS and YYNGEE. CDR3 loop: CASSVNGISGNTIYF. The CDR3 DNA is TGTGCCAGCAGCGTAAACGGAATCTCTGGAAACACCATATATTTT.

This chain uses TRBV5-1 with TRBJ1-3; perhaps TRBD1 as D (6 bases). CDR3 length equals 19 residues. Germline CDR1 SGHRS, CDR2 YFSETQ. The V end lost 4 bases, the J end lost 0 bases, and 23 bases lay between the germline ends. CDR3 sequence: CASSLAPAGALLSGNTIYF. In nucleotides, the CDR3 is TGCGCCAGCAGCCTCGCCCCCGCAGGGGCCCTCCTCTCTGGAAACACCATATATTTT.